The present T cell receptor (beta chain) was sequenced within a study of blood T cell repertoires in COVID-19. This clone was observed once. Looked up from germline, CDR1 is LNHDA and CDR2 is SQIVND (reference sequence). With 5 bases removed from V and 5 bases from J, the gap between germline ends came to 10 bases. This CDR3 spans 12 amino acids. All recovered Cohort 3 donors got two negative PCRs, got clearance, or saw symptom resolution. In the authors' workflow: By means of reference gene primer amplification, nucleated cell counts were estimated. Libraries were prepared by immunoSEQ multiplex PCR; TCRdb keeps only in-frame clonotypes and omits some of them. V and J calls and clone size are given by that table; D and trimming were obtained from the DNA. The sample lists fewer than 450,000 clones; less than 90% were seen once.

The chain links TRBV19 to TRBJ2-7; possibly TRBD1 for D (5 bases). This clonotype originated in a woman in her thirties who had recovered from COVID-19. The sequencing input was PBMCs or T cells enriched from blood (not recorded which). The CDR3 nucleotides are TGTGCCAGTAGTCCAGGGTTCCACGAGCAGTACTTC. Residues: CASSPGFHEQYF.